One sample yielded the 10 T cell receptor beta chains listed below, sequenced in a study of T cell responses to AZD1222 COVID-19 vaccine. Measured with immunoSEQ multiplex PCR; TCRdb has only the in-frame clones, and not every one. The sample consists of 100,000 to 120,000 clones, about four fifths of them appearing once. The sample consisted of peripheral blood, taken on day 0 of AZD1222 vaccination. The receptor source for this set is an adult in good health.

The CDR3 nucleotides read TGTGCCAGCAGCTGGGGTCAGGGTACCGGTGGCTACACCTTC. Protein sequence: CASSWGQGTGGYTF. V usage is TRBV7-3 and J usage is TRBJ1-2; tentative D call: TRBD1 (5 bases). CDR1 and CDR2 (germline): SGHTA, FQGTGA. V was cut by 4 bases and J by 7 bases, with 16 bases left in between. CDR3 length: 14 residues. The full variable domain, in which reference TRBV7-3 and TRBJ1-2 provide the parts outside the CDR3, is GAGVSQTPSNKVTEKGKYVELRCDPISGHTALYWYRQSLGQGPEFLIYFQGTGAADDSGLPNDRFFAVRPEGSVSTLKIQRTERGDSAVYLCASSWGQGTGGYTFGSGTRLTVV.

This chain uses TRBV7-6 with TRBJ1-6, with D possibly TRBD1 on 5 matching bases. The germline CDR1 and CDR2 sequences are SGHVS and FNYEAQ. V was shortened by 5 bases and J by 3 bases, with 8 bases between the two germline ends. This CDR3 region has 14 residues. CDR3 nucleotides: TGTGCCAGCAGCCGGGACTTCTATAATTCACCCCTCCACTTT. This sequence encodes CASSRDFYNSPLHF.

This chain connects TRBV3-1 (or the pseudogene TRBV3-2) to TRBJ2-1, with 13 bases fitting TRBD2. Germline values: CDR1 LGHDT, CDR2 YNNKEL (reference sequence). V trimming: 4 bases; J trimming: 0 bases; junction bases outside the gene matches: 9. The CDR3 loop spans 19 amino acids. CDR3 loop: CASSRTGTSGNLSYNEQFF. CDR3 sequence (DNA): TGTGCCAGCAGCCGAACCGGGACTAGCGGGAACCTCTCCTACAATGAGCAGTTCTTC.

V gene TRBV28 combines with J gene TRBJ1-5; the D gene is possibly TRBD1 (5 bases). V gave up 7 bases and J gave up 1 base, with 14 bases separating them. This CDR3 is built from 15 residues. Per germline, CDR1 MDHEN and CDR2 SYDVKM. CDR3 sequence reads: CASTLRGRSNQPQHF. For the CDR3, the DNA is TGTGCCAGCACTCTAAGGGGACGGAGCAATCAGCCCCAGCATTTT.

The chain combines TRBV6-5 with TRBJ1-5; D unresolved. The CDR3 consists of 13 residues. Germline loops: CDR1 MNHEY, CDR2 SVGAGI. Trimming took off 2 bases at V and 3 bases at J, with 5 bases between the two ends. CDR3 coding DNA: TGTGCCAGCAGTTACAGTTACAATCAGCCCCAGCATTTT. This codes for CASSYSYNQPQHF.

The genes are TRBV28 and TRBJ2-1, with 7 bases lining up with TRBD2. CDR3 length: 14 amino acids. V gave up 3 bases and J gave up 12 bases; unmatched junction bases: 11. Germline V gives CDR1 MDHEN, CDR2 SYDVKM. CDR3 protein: CASSFSGVGGRQFF. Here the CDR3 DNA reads TGTGCCAGCAGTTTCAGCGGGGTGGGTGGTCGGCAGTTCTTC.

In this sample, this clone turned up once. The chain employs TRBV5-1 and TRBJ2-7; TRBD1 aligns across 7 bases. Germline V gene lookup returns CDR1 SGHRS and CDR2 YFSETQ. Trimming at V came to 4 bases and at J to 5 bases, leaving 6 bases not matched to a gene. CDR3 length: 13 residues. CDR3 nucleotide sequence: TGCGCCAGCAGCAGACAGGGCGGCCACGAGCAGTACTTC. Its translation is CASSRQGGHEQYF.

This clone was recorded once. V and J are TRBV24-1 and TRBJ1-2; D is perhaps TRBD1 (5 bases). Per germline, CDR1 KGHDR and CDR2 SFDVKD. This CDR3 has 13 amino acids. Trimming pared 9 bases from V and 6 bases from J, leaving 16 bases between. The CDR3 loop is CATQKKGTDGYTF. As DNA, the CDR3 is TGTGCCACCCAAAAAAAGGGGACCGATGGCTACACCTTC.

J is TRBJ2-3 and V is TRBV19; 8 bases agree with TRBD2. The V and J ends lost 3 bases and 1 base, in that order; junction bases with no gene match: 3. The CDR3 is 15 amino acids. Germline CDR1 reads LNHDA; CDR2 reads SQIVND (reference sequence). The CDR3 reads CASSIGGAGTDTQYF. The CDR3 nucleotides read TGTGCCAGTAGTATCGGGGGGGCCGGCACAGATACGCAGTATTTT.

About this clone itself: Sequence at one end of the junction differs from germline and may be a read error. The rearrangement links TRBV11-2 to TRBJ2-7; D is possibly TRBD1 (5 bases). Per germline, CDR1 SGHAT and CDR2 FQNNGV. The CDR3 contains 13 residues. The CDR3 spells CASSQGTFYGQYF. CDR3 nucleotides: TGTGCCAGCAGCCAGGGAACCTTCTACGGGCAGTACTTC.